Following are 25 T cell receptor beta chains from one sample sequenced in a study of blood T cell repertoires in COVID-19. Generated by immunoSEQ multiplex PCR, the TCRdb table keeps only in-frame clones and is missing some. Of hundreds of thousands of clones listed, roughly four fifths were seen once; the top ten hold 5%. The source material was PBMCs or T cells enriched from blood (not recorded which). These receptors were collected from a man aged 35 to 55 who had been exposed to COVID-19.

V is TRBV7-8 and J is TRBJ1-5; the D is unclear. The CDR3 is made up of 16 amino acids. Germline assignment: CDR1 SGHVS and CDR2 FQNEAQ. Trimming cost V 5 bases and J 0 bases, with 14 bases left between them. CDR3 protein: CASSPRRTDSNQPQHF. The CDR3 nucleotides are TGTGCCAGCAGCCCCCGGAGGACGGATAGCAATCAGCCCCAGCATTTT.

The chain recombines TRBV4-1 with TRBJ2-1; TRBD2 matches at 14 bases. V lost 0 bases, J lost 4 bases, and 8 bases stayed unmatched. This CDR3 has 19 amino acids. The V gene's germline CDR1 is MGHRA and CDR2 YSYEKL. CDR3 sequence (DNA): TGCGCCAGCAGCCAAGAAGTGACTAGCGGGAGGGGGGGGTACAATGAGCAGTTCTTC. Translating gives CASSQEVTSGRGGYNEQFF.

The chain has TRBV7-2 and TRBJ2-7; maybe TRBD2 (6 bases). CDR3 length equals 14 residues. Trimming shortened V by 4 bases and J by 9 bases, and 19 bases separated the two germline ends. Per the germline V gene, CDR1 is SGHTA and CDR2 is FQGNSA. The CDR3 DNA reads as TGTGCCAGCAGCTCAGGCCGCGGCGCTAGCGCGCAGTACTTC. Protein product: CASSSGRGASAQYF. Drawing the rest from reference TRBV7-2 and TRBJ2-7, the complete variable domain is GAGVSQSPSNKVTEKGKDVELRCDPISGHTALYWYRQSLGQGLEFLIYFQGNSAPDKSGLPSDRFSAERTGGSVSTLTIQRTQQEDSAVYLCASSSGRGASAQYFGPGTRLTVT.

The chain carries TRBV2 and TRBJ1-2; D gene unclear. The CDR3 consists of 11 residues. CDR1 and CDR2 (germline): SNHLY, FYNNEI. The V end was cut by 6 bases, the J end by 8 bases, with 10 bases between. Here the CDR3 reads CASRRIAGYTF. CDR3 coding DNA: TGTGCCAGCAGGCGGATCGCCGGCTACACCTTC.

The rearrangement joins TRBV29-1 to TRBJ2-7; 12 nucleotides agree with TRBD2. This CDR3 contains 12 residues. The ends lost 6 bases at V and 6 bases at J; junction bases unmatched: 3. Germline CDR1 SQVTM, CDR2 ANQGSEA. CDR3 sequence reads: CSVGTSGPEQYF. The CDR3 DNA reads TGCAGCGTGGGGACTAGCGGGCCCGAGCAGTACTTC.

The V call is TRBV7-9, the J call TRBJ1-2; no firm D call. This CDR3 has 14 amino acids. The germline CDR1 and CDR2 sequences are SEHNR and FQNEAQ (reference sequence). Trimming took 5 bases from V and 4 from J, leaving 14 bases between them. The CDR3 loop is CASSHAGIAYGYTF. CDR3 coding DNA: TGTGCCAGCAGCCATGCCGGGATCGCCTATGGCTACACCTTC.

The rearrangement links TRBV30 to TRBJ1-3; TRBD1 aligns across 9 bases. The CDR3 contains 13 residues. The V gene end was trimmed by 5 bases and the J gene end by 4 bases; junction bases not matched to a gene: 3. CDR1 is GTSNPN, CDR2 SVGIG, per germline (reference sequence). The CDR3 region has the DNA TGTGCCTGGCAGGGACAGGGAGGAAACACCATATATTTT. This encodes CAWQGQGGNTIYF. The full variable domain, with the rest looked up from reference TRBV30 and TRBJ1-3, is SQTIHQWPATLVQPVGSPLSLECTVEGTSNPNLYWYRQAAGRGLQLLFYSVGIGQISSEVPQNLSASRPQDRQFILSSKKLLLSDSGFYLCAWQGQGGNTIYFGEGSWLTVV.

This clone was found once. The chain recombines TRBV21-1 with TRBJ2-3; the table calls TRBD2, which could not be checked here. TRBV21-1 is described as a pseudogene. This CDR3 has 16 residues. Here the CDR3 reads CASSKAGREDEDTQYF. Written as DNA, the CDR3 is TGTGCCAGCAGCAAAGCTGGGCGGGAGGATGAAGATACGCAGTATTTT.

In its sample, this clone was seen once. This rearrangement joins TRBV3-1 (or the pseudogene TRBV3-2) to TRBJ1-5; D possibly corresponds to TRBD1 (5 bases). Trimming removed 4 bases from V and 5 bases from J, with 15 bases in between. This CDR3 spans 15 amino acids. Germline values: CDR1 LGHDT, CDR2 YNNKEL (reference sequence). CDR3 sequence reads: CASSLRQNRDQPQHF. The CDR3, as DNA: TGTGCCAGCAGCCTCCGACAGAATCGGGATCAGCCCCAGCATTTT.

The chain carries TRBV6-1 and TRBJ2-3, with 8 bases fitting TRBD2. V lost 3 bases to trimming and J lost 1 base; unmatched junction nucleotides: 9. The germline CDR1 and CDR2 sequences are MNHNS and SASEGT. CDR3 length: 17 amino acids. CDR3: CASSDVGVTSGTDTQYF. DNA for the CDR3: TGTGCCAGCAGTGATGTAGGCGTGACTAGCGGCACAGATACGCAGTATTTT.

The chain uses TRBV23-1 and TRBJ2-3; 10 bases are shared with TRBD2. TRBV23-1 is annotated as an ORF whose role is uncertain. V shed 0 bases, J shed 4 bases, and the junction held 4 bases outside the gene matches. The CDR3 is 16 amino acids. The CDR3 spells CASSQSPSGGPDTQYF. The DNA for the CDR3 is TGCGCCAGCAGTCAATCGCCTAGCGGGGGCCCAGATACGCAGTATTTT.

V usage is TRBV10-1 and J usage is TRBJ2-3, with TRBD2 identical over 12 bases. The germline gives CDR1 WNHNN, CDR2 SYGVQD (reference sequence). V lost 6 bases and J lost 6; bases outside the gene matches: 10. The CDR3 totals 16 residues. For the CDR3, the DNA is TGCGCCAGCAGCCCCGCACTAGCGGGAGGTGTCGATACGCAGTATTTT. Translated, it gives CASSPALAGGVDTQYF.

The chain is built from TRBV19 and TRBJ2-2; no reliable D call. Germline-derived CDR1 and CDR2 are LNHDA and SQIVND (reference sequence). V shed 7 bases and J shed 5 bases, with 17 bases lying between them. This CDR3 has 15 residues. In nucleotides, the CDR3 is TGTGCCAGTACCATCACGCGGCCGCCAACCGGGGAGCTGTTTTTT. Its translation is CASTITRPPTGELFF.

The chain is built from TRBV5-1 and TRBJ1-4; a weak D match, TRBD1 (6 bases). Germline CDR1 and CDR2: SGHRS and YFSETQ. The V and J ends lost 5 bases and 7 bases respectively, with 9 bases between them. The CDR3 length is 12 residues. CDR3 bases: TGCGCCAGCAGAGCAGGGGTTGAAAAACTGTTTTTT. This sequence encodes CASRAGVEKLFF.

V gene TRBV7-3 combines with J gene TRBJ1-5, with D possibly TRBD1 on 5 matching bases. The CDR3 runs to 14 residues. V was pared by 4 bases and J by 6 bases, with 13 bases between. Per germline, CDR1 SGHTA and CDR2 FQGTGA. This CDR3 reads CASSSNTGGQPQHF. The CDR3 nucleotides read TGTGCCAGCAGCTCTAATACCGGGGGTCAGCCCCAGCATTTT.

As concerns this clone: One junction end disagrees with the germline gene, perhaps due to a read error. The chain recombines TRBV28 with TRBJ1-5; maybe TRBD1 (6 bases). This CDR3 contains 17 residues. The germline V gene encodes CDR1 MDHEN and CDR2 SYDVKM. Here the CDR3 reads CASRGGRGVFDNQSQHF. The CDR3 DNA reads TGTGCCAGCAGGGGGGGGCGCGGGGTTTTCGATAATCAGTCCCAGCATTTT.

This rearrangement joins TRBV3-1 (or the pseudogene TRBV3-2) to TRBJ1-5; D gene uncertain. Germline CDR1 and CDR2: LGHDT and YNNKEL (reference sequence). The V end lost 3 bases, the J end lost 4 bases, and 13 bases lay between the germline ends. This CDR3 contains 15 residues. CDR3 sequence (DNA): TGTGCCAGCAGCCAGGGATGGGAGAGAAATCAGCCCCAGCATTTT. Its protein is CASSQGWERNQPQHF.

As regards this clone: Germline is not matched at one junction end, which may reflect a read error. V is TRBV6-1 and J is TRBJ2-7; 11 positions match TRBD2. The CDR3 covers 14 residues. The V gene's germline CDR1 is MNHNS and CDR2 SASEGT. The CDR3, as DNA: TGTGCCAGCAGTGATCTAGGGATACTAGCGGGAGCTTCCTTC. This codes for CASSDLGILAGASF.

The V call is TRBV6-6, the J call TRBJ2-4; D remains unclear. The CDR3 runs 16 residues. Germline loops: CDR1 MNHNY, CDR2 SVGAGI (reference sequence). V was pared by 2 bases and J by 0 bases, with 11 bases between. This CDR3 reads CASSYGGAVAKNIQYF. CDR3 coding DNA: TGTGCCAGCAGTTACGGCGGAGCTGTAGCCAAAAACATTCAGTACTTC.

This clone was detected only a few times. The CDR3 spells CASTHWRDRGLTQYF. The CDR3, as DNA: TGTGCCAGCACCCACTGGCGGGACAGGGGCTTGACCCAGTACTTC. The chain joins TRBV11-2 to TRBJ2-5; 10 bases align to TRBD1. The J segment lost 7 bases and the V segment lost 7 bases, leaving 12 bases of the junction unmatched. CDR3 length: 15 residues. Germline values: CDR1 SGHAT, CDR2 FQNNGV.

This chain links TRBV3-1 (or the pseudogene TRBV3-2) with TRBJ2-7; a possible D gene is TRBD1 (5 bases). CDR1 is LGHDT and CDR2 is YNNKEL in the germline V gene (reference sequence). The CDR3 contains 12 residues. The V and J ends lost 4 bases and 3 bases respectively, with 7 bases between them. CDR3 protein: CASSPDSYEQYF. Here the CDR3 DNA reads TGTGCCAGCAGCCCAGACAGCTACGAGCAGTACTTC.

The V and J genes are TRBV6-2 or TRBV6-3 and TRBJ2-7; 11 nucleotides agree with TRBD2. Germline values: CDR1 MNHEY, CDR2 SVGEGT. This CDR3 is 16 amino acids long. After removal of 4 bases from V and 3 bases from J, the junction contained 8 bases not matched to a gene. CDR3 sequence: CASSFGPGTSGYEQYF. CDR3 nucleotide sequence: TGTGCCAGCAGTTTTGGTCCTGGGACTAGCGGCTACGAGCAGTACTTC.

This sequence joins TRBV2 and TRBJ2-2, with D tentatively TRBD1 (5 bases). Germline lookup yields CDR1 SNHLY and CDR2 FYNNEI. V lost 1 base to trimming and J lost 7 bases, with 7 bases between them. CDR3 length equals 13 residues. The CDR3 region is CASSEEGFGELFF. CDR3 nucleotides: TGTGCCAGCAGTGAAGAGGGGTTCGGGGAGCTGTTTTTT.

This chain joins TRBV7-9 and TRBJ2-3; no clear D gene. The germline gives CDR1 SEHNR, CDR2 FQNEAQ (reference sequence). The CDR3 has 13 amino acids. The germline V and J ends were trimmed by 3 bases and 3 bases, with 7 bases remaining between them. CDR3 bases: TGTGCCAGCAGCTTTCTATCGACAGATACGCAGTATTTT. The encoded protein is CASSFLSTDTQYF.

The chain's CDR3 is CASSFSSGHSYEQYF. The CDR3 DNA sequence: TGCGCCAGCAGCTTTTCTAGCGGACACTCCTACGAGCAGTACTTC. The J gene is TRBJ2-7, the V gene TRBV5-1, with 7 bases fitting TRBD2. Germline CDR1 and CDR2: SGHRS and YFSETQ. V trimming: 2 bases; J trimming: 0 bases; junction bases outside the gene matches: 5. CDR3 size: 15 residues.